This TCR beta chain is from a study of blood T cell repertoires in COVID-19 (dated by TCRdb to the early 2020s). At the level of the whole study: Samples from collaborators originated in the United States, Italy and Spain and spanned both the acute and convalescent phases of COVID-19. The prospective study material was composed of cDNA or gDNA derived from T cells, B-cell-depleted T cells, or PBMCs. Subjects who had been exposed to COVID-19, were actively infected with it, or had recovered from it provided the deeply sampled blood TCRbeta repertoires that made up the dataset. A freely available public database, intended as a resource for researchers studying the immune response to SARS-CoV-2, is where the repertoires were released. The samples were drawn from the first 160 participants of the ongoing ImmuneRACE study and from about 1,200 subjects provided by 6 global collaborators. Sample metadata almost always included a de-identified subject ID, COVID-19 status, age in years and sex. Where available, HLA class I and class II types were obtained from metadata supplied by the sample provider rather than from assay-based typing.

Overall study outcomes, separate from this receptor: The amount of clinical and demographic metadata varied by source and participant and was provided uncurated.

This clone was seen only a few times. The clone's antigen remains unknown. Per-base qualities were not stored, and no clone one base away is much larger. One collaborating source in Seattle enrolled patients while the patients were actively infected and followed the patients over time throughout the course of disease. Each collaborating institution followed its own protocols to collect whole blood in K2EDTA tubes. For TCRbeta analysis, collaborator samples were shipped as frozen whole blood, as isolated PBMCs, or as DNA extracted from either sample type. The immunoSEQ Assay, a bias-controlled multiplex PCR, was used to amplify TCRbeta CDR3 regions from genomic DNA. The study's own analysis went as follows. Within the assay, amplification of reference gene primers was used to estimate how many nucleated cells each sample contained. Sequence reads were collapsed and filtered to measure the absolute abundance of every unique TCRbeta CDR3 rearrangement. For each sample, productive Simpson clonality was calculated as the square root of Simpson's diversity index over productive rearrangements. TCRdb re-hosts the immuneACCESS table, in-frame sequences only. Its copies lack some clones; in the studies checked, an unresolved V gene accounts for under half of them, and the cause for the rest is not known. The DNA was the basis for D and trimming; V, J and clone size are from that table. Across this sample there are 400,000 to 450,000 clones, with about 91% seen only once. The top ten clones comprise around 1.5% of the sample.

The CDR3, from cysteine to phenylalanine, totals 13 residues. Of the read, only the CDR3 DNA is kept; its 39 bases are in frame from base 1. The V and J ends are trimmed by 5 bases and 0 bases, leaving 8 bases between them. From a lookup of the germline V gene, CDR1 and CDR2 are MDHEN and SYDVKM. Sequenced input: peripheral blood. The chain couples TRBV28 to TRBJ2-7, with a tentative D gene TRBD1 over 6 matching bases. The TCR was taken from a woman aged 40 to 55 with COVID-19, enrolled during active disease. The nucleotide sequence is TGTGCCAGCAGTAACAGGGACTCCTACGAGCAGTACTTC. Its protein is CASSNRDSYEQYF.